This T cell receptor beta chain was captured in a study of PD-L1 blockade in urothelial cancer. Study-wide context: Patients had received 0 to 3 prior chemotherapy regimens.

General observations from the study: Tumor-associated clones in blood expanded more at 3 weeks in durable-benefit patients.

As concerns this clone: Its antigen is not known.

Described time point: pretreatment peripheral blood. The table came from immunoSEQ multiplex PCR; TCRdb's copy has only in-frame clones and leaves some out. The table has around 45,000 clones, over 75% seen once; the top ten hold around 15%. Sequencing used PBMCs, obtained around atezolizumab (anti-PD-L1) treatment. This TCR was recovered from a man aged 60-69 years with urothelial cancer.

The CDR3 spells CASSDVPPGGYTF. CDR3 nucleotides: TGTGCCAGCAGTGATGTTCCCCCCGGTGGCTACACCTTC. The rearrangement joins TRBV6-1 to TRBJ1-2; D unclear. The CDR3 covers 13 residues. Germline CDR1 reads MNHNS; CDR2 reads SASEGT. V was shortened by 3 bases and J by 7 bases, with 12 bases between the two germline ends.